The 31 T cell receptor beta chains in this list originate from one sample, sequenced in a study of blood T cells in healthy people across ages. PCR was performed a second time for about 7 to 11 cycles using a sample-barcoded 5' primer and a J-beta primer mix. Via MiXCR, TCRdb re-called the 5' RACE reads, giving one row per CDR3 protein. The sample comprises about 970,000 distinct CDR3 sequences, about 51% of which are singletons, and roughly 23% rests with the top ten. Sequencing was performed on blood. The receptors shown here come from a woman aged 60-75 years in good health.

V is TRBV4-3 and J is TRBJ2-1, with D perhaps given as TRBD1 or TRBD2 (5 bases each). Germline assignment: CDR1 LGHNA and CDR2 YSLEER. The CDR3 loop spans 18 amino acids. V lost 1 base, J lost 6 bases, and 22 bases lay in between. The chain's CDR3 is CASSQGRGFGRTANEQFF. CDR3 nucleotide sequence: TGCGCCAGCAGCCAAGGAAGGGGTTTCGGCCGGACTGCCAATGAGCAGTTCTTC.

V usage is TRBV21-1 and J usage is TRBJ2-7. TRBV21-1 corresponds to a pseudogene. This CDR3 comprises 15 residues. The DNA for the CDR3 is TGTGCCAGCAGCAAAGTTAGGCGGACGTCCTACGAGCAGTACTTC. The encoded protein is CASSKVRRTSYEQYF.

In nucleotides, the CDR3 is TGTGCCAGCAGCTTAAGGATGCAGCTCGAGCAGTACTTC. Residues: CASSLRMQLEQYF. The V gene is TRBV7-2, the J gene TRBJ2-5; D gene uncertain. The end of the DNA fits TRBJ2-7 better, so the J call may be wrong. Germline CDR1 is SGHTA and CDR2 is FQGNSA. The CDR3 extends over 13 amino acids.

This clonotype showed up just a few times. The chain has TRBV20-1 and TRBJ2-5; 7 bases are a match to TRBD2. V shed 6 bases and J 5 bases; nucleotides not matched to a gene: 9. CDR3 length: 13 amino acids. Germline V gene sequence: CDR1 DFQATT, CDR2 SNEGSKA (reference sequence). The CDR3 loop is CSAVGRRTETQYF. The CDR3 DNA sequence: TGCAGTGCCGTCGGGAGGCGAACTGAGACCCAGTACTTC.

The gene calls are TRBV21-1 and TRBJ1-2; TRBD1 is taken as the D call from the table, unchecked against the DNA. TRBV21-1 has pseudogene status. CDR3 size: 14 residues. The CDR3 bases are TGTGCCAGCAGCAAGAAGACAGACCTATATGGCTACACCTTC. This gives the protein CASSKKTDLYGYTF.

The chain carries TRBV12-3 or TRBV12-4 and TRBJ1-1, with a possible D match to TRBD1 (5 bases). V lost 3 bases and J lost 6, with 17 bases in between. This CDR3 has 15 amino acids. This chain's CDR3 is CASSFSTVGAAEAFF. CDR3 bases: TGTGCCAGCAGTTTCTCTACCGTTGGGGCCGCTGAAGCTTTCTTT.

The CDR3 DNA sequence: TGTGCCAGCAGGGCAGGGTATTCCTATAATTCACCCCTCCACTTT. Amino acid sequence: CASRAGYSYNSPLHF. The chain has TRBV27 and TRBJ1-6, with D perhaps TRBD1 (5 bases). This CDR3 is built from 15 residues. Germline values: CDR1 MNHEY, CDR2 SMNVEV (reference sequence). Trimming removed 6 bases from V and 1 base from J, with 10 bases in between.

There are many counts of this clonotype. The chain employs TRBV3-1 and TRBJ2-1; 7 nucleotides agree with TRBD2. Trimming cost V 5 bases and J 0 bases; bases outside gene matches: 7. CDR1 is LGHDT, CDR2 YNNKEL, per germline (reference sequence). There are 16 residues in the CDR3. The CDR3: CASSGRGGSSYNEQFF. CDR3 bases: TGTGCCAGCAGCGGGAGGGGCGGGAGCTCCTACAATGAGCAGTTCTTC.

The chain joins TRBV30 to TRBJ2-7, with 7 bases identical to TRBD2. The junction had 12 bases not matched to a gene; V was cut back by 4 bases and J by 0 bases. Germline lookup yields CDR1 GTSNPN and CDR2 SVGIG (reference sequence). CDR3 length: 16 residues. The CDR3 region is CAWIPTLGGISYEQYF. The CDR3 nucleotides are TGTGCCTGGATACCTACCCTCGGGGGGATCTCCTACGAGCAGTACTTC.

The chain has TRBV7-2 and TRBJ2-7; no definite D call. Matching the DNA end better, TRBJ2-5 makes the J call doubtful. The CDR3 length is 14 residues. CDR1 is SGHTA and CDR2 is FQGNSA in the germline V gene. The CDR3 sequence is CASSLAGLEGTQYF. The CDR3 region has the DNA TGTGCCAGCAGCTTAGCGGGATTAGAAGGGACCCAGTACTTC.

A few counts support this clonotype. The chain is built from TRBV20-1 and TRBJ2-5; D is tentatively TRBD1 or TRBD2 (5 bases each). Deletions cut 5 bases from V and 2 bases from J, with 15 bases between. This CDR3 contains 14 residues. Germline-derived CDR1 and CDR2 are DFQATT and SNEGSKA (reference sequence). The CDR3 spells CSAEGFRAQETQYF. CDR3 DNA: TGCAGTGCTGAGGGATTCAGGGCGCAAGAGACCCAGTACTTC.

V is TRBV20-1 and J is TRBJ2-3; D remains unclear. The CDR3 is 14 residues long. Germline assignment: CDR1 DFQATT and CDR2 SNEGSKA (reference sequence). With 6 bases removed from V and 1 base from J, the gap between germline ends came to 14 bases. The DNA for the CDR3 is TGCAGTGCCGTTCGTGGGAAGGGCACAGATACGCAGTATTTT. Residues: CSAVRGKGTDTQYF.

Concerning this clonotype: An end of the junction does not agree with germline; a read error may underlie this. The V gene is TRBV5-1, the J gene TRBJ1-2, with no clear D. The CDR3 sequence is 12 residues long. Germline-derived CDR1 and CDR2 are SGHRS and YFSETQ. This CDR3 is CASSQFEDGHTF. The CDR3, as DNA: TGCGCCAGCAGCCAGTTCGAAGATGGCCACACCTTC.

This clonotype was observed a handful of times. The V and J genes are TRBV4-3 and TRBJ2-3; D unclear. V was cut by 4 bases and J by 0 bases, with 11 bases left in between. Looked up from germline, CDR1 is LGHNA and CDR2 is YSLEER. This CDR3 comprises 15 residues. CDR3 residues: CASSPDTSSTDTQYF. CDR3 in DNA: TGCGCCAGCAGCCCCGACACGAGTAGCACAGATACGCAGTATTTT.

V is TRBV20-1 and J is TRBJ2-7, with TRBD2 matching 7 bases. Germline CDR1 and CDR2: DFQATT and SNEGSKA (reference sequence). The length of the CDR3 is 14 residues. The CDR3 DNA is TGCAGCGCCCTCCCGGAGACTAGCCCCTACGAGCAGTACTTC. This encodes CSALPETSPYEQYF.

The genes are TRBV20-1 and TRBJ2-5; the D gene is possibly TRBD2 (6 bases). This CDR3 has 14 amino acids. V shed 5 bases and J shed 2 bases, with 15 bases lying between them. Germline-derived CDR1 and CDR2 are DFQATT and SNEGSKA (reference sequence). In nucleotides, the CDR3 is TGCAGTGCTCCTAGCGCACGAGAACAAGAGACCCAGTACTTC. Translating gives CSAPSAREQETQYF.

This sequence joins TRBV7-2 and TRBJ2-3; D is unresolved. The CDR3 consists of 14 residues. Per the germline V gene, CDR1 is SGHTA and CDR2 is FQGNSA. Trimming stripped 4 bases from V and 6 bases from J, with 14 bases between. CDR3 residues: CASSSSTSRDTQYF. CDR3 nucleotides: TGTGCCAGCAGCTCATCAACCTCGCGCGATACGCAGTATTTT.

Here the CDR3 DNA reads TGTGCCAGCAAAGGGGCGGGCTACGAGCAGTACTTC. Its protein product is CASKGAGYEQYF. The chain has TRBV7-3 and TRBJ2-7; D tentatively fits TRBD1 or TRBD2 (5 bases each). Germline V CDR1 and CDR2: SGHTA, FQGTGA. The CDR3 length is 12 residues. Trimming shortened V by 7 bases and J by 3 bases, and 10 bases separated the two germline ends.

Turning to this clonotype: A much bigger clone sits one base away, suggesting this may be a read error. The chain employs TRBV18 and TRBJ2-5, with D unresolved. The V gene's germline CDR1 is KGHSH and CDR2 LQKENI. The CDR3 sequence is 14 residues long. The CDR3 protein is CASSPPVSSETRYF. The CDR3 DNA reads TGTGCCAGCTCACCACCGGTTAGCTCCGAGACCCGGTACTTC. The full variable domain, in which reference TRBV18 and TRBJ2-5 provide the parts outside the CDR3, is NAGVMQNPRHLVRRRGQEARLRCSPMKGHSHVYWYRQLPEEGLKFMVYLQKENIIDESGMPKERFSAEFPKEGPSILRIQQVVRGDSAAYFCASSPPVSSETRYFGPGTRLLVL.

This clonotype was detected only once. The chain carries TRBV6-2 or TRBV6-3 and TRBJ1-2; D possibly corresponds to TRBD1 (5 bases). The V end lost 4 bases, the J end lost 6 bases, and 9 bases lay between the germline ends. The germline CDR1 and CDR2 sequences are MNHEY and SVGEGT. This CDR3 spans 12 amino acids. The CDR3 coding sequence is TGTGCCAGCAGTTCGGGGCGAAATGGCTACACCTTC. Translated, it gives CASSSGRNGYTF.

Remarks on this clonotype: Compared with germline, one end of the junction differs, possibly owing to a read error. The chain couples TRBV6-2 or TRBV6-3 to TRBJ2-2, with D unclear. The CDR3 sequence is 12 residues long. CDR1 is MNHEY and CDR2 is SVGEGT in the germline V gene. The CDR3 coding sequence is TGTGTCAGCTGCTCCGTCGGCGGGGAGCTGTTTTTT. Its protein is CVSCSVGGELFF.

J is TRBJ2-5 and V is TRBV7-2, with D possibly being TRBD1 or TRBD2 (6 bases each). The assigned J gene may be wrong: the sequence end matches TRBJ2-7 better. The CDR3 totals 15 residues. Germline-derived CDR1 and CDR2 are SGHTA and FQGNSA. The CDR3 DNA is TGTGCCAGCAGCTACACAGGGAGGTCTAGCGCCGAGCAGTACTTC. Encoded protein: CASSYTGRSSAEQYF.

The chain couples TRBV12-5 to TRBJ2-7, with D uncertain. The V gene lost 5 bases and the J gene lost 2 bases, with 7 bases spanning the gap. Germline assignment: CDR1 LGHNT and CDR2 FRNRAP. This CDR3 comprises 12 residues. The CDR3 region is CASGPGPYEQYF. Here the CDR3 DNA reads TGTGCTAGTGGTCCAGGTCCCTACGAGCAGTACTTC. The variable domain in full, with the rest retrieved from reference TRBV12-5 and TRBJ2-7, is DARVTQTPRHKVTEMGQEVTMRCQPILGHNTVFWYRQTMMQGLELLAYFRNRAPLDDSGMPKDRFSAEMPDATLATLKIQPSEPRDSAVYFCASGPGPYEQYFGPGTRLTVT.

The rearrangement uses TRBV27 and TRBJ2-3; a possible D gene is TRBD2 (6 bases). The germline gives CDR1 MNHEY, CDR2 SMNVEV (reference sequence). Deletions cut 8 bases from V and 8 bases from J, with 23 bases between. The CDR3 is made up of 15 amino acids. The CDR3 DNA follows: TGTGCCAGCCGCAAGACTAGTTCATGGGCTGGTACGCAGTATTTT. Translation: CASRKTSSWAGTQYF.

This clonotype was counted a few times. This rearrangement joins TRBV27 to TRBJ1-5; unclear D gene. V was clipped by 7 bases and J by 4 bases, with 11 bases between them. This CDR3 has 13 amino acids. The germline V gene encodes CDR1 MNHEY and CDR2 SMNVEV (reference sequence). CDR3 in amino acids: CASKLDRNQPQHF. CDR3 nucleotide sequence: TGTGCCAGCAAGTTAGATCGAAATCAGCCCCAGCATTTT.

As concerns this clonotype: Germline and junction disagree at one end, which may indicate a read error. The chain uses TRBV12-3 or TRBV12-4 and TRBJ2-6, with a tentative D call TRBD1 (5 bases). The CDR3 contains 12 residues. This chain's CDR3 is CATLTGANVPTF. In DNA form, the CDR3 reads TGTGCCACCTTGACTGGGGCCAACGTCCCGACTTTC.

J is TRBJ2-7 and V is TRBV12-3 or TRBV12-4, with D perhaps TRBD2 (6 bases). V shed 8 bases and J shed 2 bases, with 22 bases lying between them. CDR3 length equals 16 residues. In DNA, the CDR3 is TGTGCCAGCGGGCCGGAGGGGCGGGAATCTCCCTACGAGCAGTACTTC. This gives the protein CASGPEGRESPYEQYF.

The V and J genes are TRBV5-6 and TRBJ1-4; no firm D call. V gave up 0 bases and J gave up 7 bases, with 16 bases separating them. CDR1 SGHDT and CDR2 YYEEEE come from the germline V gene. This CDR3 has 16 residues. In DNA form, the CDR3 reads TGTGCCAGCAGCTTGGCCGTTTCGGGAATAAGTGAAAAACTGTTTTTT. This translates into CASSLAVSGISEKLFF.

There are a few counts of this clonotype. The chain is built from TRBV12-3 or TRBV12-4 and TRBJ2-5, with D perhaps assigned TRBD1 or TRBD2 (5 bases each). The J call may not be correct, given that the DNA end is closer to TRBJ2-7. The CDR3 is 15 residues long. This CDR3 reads CASSLSAARGDEQYF. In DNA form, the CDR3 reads TGTGCCAGCAGTTTATCAGCCGCCCGAGGGGACGAGCAGTACTTC.

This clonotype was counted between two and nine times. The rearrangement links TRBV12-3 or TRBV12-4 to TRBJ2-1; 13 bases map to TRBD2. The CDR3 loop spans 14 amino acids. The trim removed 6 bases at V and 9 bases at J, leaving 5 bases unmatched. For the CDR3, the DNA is TGTGCCAGCAGAACTAGCGGGAGGGCCGGTGAGCAGTTCTTC. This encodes CASRTSGRAGEQFF.

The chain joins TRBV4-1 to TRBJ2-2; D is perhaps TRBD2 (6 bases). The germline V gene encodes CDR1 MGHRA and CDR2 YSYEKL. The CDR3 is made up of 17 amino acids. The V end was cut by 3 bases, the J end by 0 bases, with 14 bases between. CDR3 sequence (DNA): TGCGCCAGCAGCCACCGGGACTCCCCCTCGAACACCGGGGAGCTGTTTTTT. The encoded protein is CASSHRDSPSNTGELFF.